The TCR beta chain described here comes from a study of T cell responses to AZD1222 COVID-19 vaccine. Whole-study findings and limits: The donor cohort was predominantly white British with a female majority, and clonal diversity may have been underestimated. Two AZD1222 doses significantly raised spike-specific TCR breadth and depth over controls. Baseline seropositivity occurred in only six AZD1222 recipients.

Sequencing was performed with immunoSEQ multiplex PCR; in TCRdb, only in-frame clones are kept and a portion is missing. The sample lists around 99,000 clones, 88% occurring once. This clone showed up just a few times. What it recognizes is unknown. The V gene's germline CDR1 is LGHDT and CDR2 YNNKEL (reference sequence). There are 17 residues in the CDR3. V lost 8 bases and J lost 0, with 21 bases in between. The sequence derives from an adult in good health. Material: peripheral blood, obtained on day 0 of MenACWY control vaccination. The V gene is TRBV3-1 (or the pseudogene TRBV3-2), the J gene TRBJ2-3, with D possibly called TRBD1 or TRBD2 (5 bases each). DNA of the CDR3: TGTGCCAGCCGGTTTGGGGGAATTGGGCTTAGCACAGATACGCAGTATTTT. Its translation is CASRFGGIGLSTDTQYF.